These 6 T cell receptor beta chains came from one sample sequenced in a study of blood T cell repertoires in COVID-19. Sequencing used immunoSEQ multiplex PCR; TCRdb keeps in-frame clones, though not all of them. The sample has 60,000 or so clones, just under 85% seen once. Specimen: peripheral blood. The receptor source for this set is a man aged 55 to 70 with acute or convalescent COVID-19.

The chain combines TRBV7-3 with TRBJ2-1; tentatively, D is TRBD2 (5 bases). The CDR3 runs 13 residues. Trimming stripped 3 bases from V and 6 bases from J, with 9 bases between. Germline V gene sequence: CDR1 SGHTA, CDR2 FQGTGA. DNA for the CDR3: TGTGCCAGCAGCTTCGCCACTAGCAATGAGCAGTTCTTC. Its translation is CASSFATSNEQFF.

The chain has TRBV12-3 or TRBV12-4 and TRBJ1-2; possible D gene TRBD1, 6 bases. The length of the CDR3 is 12 residues. V was pared by 6 bases and J by 10 bases, with 15 bases between. The CDR3 DNA reads TGTGCCAGCAGGCGAGACAGGCACCCCTACACCTTC. It codes for CASRRDRHPYTF.

A word on this clone: This sample includes further DNA sequences coding for the same CDR3. V gene TRBV9 combines with J gene TRBJ2-2; 8 bases line up with TRBD2. Trimming at V came to 0 bases and at J to 4 bases, leaving 5 bases not matched to a gene. This CDR3 has 16 residues. Germline V gene lookup returns CDR1 SGDLS and CDR2 YYNGEE. The CDR3, as DNA: TGTGCCAGCAGCGTAGAAGGACTAGCTGGCACCGGGGAGCTGTTTTTT. It is translated as CASSVEGLAGTGELFF.

The chain employs TRBV15 and TRBJ2-7; D possibly corresponds to TRBD1 (6 bases). CDR1 and CDR2 (germline): LNHNV, YYDKDF (reference sequence). V shed 0 bases and J shed 4 bases, with 16 bases lying between them. There are 16 residues in the CDR3. The CDR3: CATSRDLTGSRYEQYF. CDR3 DNA sequence: TGTGCCACCAGCAGAGATTTAACAGGGAGTAGGTACGAGCAGTACTTC.

CDR3 in amino acids: CASSPLASPQETQYF. The CDR3 DNA reads as TGTGCCAGCAGCCCCTTAGCTTCACCGCAAGAGACCCAGTACTTC. The chain is built from TRBV5-4 and TRBJ2-5; D is unclear. The CDR3 has 15 amino acids. CDR1 is SGHNT, CDR2 YYREEE, per germline (reference sequence). V was shortened by 4 bases and J by 2 bases, with 15 bases between the two germline ends.

This chain joins TRBV7-8 and TRBJ2-7, with 8 positions matching TRBD2. J was trimmed by 7 bases and V by 5 bases; bases with no gene match: 4. The CDR3 consists of 12 residues. Germline V CDR1 and CDR2: SGHVS, FQNEAQ. For the CDR3, the DNA is TGTGCCAGCAGCCCAGCTAGCGGGGAGCAGTACTTC. Translated: CASSPASGEQYF. The whole variable domain, filled in from reference TRBV7-8 and TRBJ2-7, reads GAGVSQSPRYKVAKRGQDVALRCDPISGHVSLFWYQQALGQGPEFLTYFQNEAQLDKSGLPSDRFFAERPEGSVSTLKIQRTQQEDSAVYLCASSPASGEQYFGPGTRLTVT.